This TCR beta chain was identified during a study of T cells in Graves' hyperthyroidism and ophthalmopathy (dated by TCRdb to between 2017 and 2020). Context from the whole study: Peripheral blood samples were taken at initial diagnosis, before any treatment was given. TCR V-J signatures able to tell the groups apart were searched for in a discovery cohort of some 97 patients, of whom over 40 had Graves' ophthalmopathy and 57 had stable Graves' hyperthyroidism. Prospective prediction of ophthalmopathy was tested in an independent validation cohort consisting of some 18 hyperthyroidism patients and around 17 patients who later progressed to ophthalmopathy. The 100 discovery patients were randomly split 7:3 into training and test sets. Thyroid tissue and blood T-cell repertoires from more than 5 Graves' hyperthyroidism patients were also compared in the study. After sampling, hyperthyroidism patients received methimazole starting at 30 mg daily, and ophthalmopathy patients received high-dose intravenous methylprednisolone. TCR Vbeta CDR3 sequencing of 135 peripheral blood samples (fewer than 45 ophthalmopathy, 70 to 85 hyperthyroidism and roughly 17 progressor patients) is reported in the paper.

Stable Graves' hyperthyroidism was defined as no progression to ophthalmopathy during 18 months of follow-up. Hyperthyroidism patients were newly diagnosed, with disease duration under 2 months, and aged 18 to 65 years. Any patient with an uncontrolled infection, another autoimmune disease, pregnancy or lactation was excluded. Diagnoses were based on clinical symptoms, serum thyroxine and TRAb, thyroid ultrasound and orbital computed tomography. Ficoll-Paque density gradient centrifugation was used to isolate PBMCs from about 10 ml of fresh peripheral blood. Trizol reagent was used to extract total RNA, and RNA quality was then checked on an Agilent 2100 Bioanalyzer. Results and caveats for the whole study, not just this receptor: A model built on a 13 V-J signature distinguished ophthalmopathy from stable hyperthyroidism, reaching 87.88% sensitivity and approximately 83% specificity in cross-validation and 80%/75% in testing. Most expanded thyroid clonotypes (frequency above 0.001) were also found in blood, which suggests that blood repertoires may mirror thyroid immune responses. In validation, the model predicted progression to ophthalmopathy a median of roughly 6.5 months before onset, with over 60% sensitivity and roughly 72% specificity. Sample size was not statistically predetermined, and investigators were not blinded to group allocation.

The germline V gene yields MGHRA for CDR1 and YSYEKL for CDR2. From its cysteine to its phenylalanine, the CDR3 spans 16 amino acids. CDR3 DNA is the only sequence kept; it has 48 bases, read in frame from the first base. V loses 2 bases at its end and J loses 3 bases; junction bases beyond the gene matches: 10. This clonotype was counted many times. Its antigen remains undetermined. Base quality data are lacking; no much larger clone is found one base away. The TCR beta CDR3 regions were amplified from RNA transcripts. The TCR CDR3 was subjected to a first round of RT-PCR using the HTBI primer set and the Qiagen OneStep RT-PCR kit. The libraries were constructed in a second round of multiplex PCR and then size-selected and purified. Libraries were sequenced paired-end with 100 bp reads on an Illumina HiSeq2000. The authors processed their data as follows. SOAPnuke was used to process the raw data, removing reads that contained adapters or uncalled bases, had a mean Phred below 15, or lacked an exact match to the constant primer or identifier. COPE v1.2.5 was used to merge the high-quality paired reads, and each unique nucleotide sequence was defined as a clonotype. Clonotypes were aligned to IMGT TRBV, TRBD and TRBJ reference segments using MiTCR v1.1. Only V-J combinations with frequency above 0.0001, covering about 99% of repertoires, were analysed. A TCS score was defined as the ratio between F50 (clonal expansion) and ExV (chaos), using BLOSUM62-based TCRdist between CDR3 peptides within each V-J. Welch's t-statistics and random forest reduced roughly 540 V-J features to under 15, which were used in a naive Bayes classifier (R e1071). TCRdb redid the processing of the public reads, applying fastp at Q25 and MiXCR, and retained in-frame beta chains. Identical CDR3 protein sequences are pooled into one entry, listed with their most common genes and DNA. The V and J calls follow TCRdb's processing rather than the paper's. The sample table records around 350,000 distinct CDR3 sequences; about a fifth of these occur just once. Together, the top ten hold 3.7% of the sample.

The V gene is TRBV4-1 and the J gene is TRBJ2-7; the junction holds 7 bases that match TRBD2. This TCR came from a woman under 30 with Graves' hyperthyroidism. The specimen sequenced was blood. The CDR3 protein is CASSQPGRGTFYEQYF. The base sequence is TGCGCCAGCAGCCAACCCGGGCGGGGGACCTTCTACGAGCAGTACTTC.